The 15 T cell receptor beta chains reported below all come from one sample, sequenced in a study of blood T cell repertoires in COVID-19. Libraries were prepared by immunoSEQ multiplex PCR; TCRdb keeps only in-frame clonotypes and omits some of them. The repertoire consists of 160,000 or so clones, with 65% to 90% occurring once and the leading ten covering 9% to 10%. Sequenced material: peripheral blood. These receptors all stem from a woman between 50 and 59 years old with acute or convalescent COVID-19.

As concerns this clone: This sample also contains other DNA sequences that code for the same CDR3. The chain joins TRBV5-1 to TRBJ1-1; TRBD1 agrees at 8 bases. V shed 3 bases and J 1 base; nucleotides not matched to a gene: 2. Germline values: CDR1 SGHRS, CDR2 YFSETQ. The CDR3 is 14 residues long. The CDR3 DNA is TGCGCCAGCAGCTCACAGGGGGGGAACACTGAAGCTTTCTTT. Translating it yields CASSSQGGNTEAFF.

The J gene is TRBJ1-5, the V gene TRBV24-1; D gene ambiguous. In germline, CDR1 is KGHDR, CDR2 SFDVKD. Between the trimmed V and J ends, which lost 9 bases and 4 bases, there was a span of 12 bases. CDR3 size: 13 residues. In nucleotides, the CDR3 is TGTGCCACCCAGAACGAGGCGAATCAGCCCCAGCATTTT. The encoded protein is CATQNEANQPQHF.

The chain is built from TRBV4-1 and TRBJ1-4, with TRBD1 matching 7 bases. The J segment lost 0 bases and the V segment lost 5 bases, leaving 3 bases of the junction unmatched. The CDR3 extends over 15 amino acids. The germline gives CDR1 MGHRA, CDR2 YSYEKL. In DNA, the CDR3 is TGCGCCAGCAGCTTAGACAGGGCAACTAATGAAAAACTGTTTTTT. It yields the protein CASSLDRATNEKLFF.

This chain uses TRBV5-6 with TRBJ1-1; 7 bases are shared with TRBD1. Trimming removed 0 bases from V and 6 bases from J; junction bases left unmatched: 8. Germline V gene data show CDR1 as SGHDT and CDR2 as YYEEEE. This CDR3 contains 15 residues. CDR3 DNA: TGTGCCAGCAGCTTGGGAGGCAGGGGGGCCCCTGAAGCTTTCTTT. It codes for CASSLGGRGAPEAFF.

The V and J genes are TRBV4-3 and TRBJ2-3; 11 bases align to TRBD2. CDR3 size: 16 residues. Trimming at V came to 1 base and at J to 2 bases, leaving 2 bases not matched to a gene. Germline-derived CDR1 and CDR2 are LGHNA and YSLEER. This CDR3 is CASSQGTSGYTDTQYF. In DNA, the CDR3 is TGCGCCAGCAGCCAAGGGACTAGCGGGTACACAGATACGCAGTATTTT.

In DNA form, the CDR3 reads TGCGCCAGCAGCCGCGGACTAGCGGGAGAAGTACGGGAGCAGTTCTTC. Translating it yields CASSRGLAGEVREQFF. This chain links TRBV10-2 with TRBJ2-1; 13 nucleotides line up with TRBD2. Germline assignment: CDR1 WSHSY and CDR2 SAAADI. V gave up 6 bases and J gave up 10 bases; unmatched junction bases: 12. The CDR3 sequence is 16 residues long.

The V gene is TRBV6-5, the J gene TRBJ2-1; D uncertain. The CDR3 extends over 16 amino acids. The V gene's germline CDR1 is MNHEY and CDR2 SVGAGI. V shed 2 bases and J shed 0 bases, with 11 bases lying between them. The CDR3 loop reads CASSYAPFNSYNEQFF. The CDR3 coding sequence is TGTGCCAGCAGTTACGCGCCTTTCAACTCCTACAATGAGCAGTTCTTC.

The V gene is TRBV10-3, the J gene TRBJ2-3; 12 bases are a match to TRBD2. Germline V gives CDR1 ENHRY, CDR2 SYGVKD. CDR3 length equals 17 residues. Losses at the gene ends were 3 bases for V and 6 bases for J; bases not matched to a gene: 10. The CDR3 coding sequence is TGTGCCATCAGTGATACTGTCGCTAGCGGGGGGGTGGATACGCAGTATTTT. It is translated as CAISDTVASGGVDTQYF.

The chain employs TRBV7-9 and TRBJ1-3; D unclear. V dropped 5 bases and J dropped 6 bases, with 14 bases sitting between them. CDR1 SEHNR and CDR2 FQNEAQ come from the germline V gene (reference sequence). There are 14 residues in the CDR3. The CDR3 nucleotides are TGTGCCAGCAGCCTGGCCCCGGGTGCAAACACCATATATTTT. It specifies CASSLAPGANTIYF.

This rearrangement joins TRBV9 to TRBJ2-7, with D possibly being TRBD2 (6 bases). CDR1 and CDR2 from the germline V gene are SGDLS and YYNGEE. The CDR3 runs to 15 residues. V lost 4 bases and J 4 bases, leaving 18 bases between the germline ends. The CDR3 DNA reads TGTGCCAGCAGCCCCGGAGGCGCTAGCGCTTACGAGCAGTACTTC. It codes for CASSPGGASAYEQYF.

This clone was seen only once. The chain couples TRBV9 to TRBJ2-5, with 10 positions matching TRBD2. The CDR3 is made up of 14 amino acids. CDR1 SGDLS and CDR2 YYNGEE come from the germline V gene. V dropped 3 bases and J dropped 7; count of bases not matched to a gene: 6. CDR3 bases: TGTGCCAGCAGCGCCAGCGGGGGGGCGGGGACCCAGTACTTC. Translated: CASSASGGAGTQYF.

The gene calls are TRBV6-6 and TRBJ2-7, with 7 positions matching TRBD1. Germline lookup yields CDR1 MNHNY and CDR2 SVGAGI (reference sequence). The CDR3 has 14 residues. The J segment lost 0 bases and the V segment lost 7 bases, leaving 6 bases of the junction unmatched. The CDR3 DNA reads TGTGCCAGCACCACGAGGGACAGCTCCTACGAGCAGTACTTC. Translation: CASTTRDSSYEQYF.

V and J are TRBV4-1 and TRBJ2-2; D remains ambiguous. Trimming removed 5 bases at V and 5 bases at J, with 9 bases between. From germline, CDR1 is MGHRA and CDR2 YSYEKL. The CDR3 totals 13 residues. CDR3 coding DNA: TGCGCCAGCAGCTACGAGATGACCGGGGAGCTGTTTTTT. Translated, it gives CASSYEMTGELFF.

The chain joins TRBV10-3 to TRBJ1-5; 9 bases are a match to TRBD1. The CDR3 is 13 residues long. Germline values: CDR1 ENHRY, CDR2 SYGVKD. V lost 9 bases, J lost 1 base, and 1 base stayed unmatched. In DNA, the CDR3 is TGTGCCATAGGGACAGGGAGCAATCAGCCCCAGCATTTT. Residues: CAIGTGSNQPQHF.

V is TRBV24-1 and J is TRBJ2-7; 10 bases map to TRBD1. The length of the CDR3 is 16 residues. Germline V lookup: CDR1 KGHDR, CDR2 SFDVKD. Losses at the gene ends were 5 bases for V and 3 bases for J; bases not matched to a gene: 9. The CDR3 nucleotides are TGTGCCACCAGTGCGCATGGGACAGGGGTTGACTACGAGCAGTACTTC. Translated, it gives CATSAHGTGVDYEQYF.